The 8 T cell receptor beta chains below all came from one sample that was sequenced in a study of Ad26.COV2.S vaccination and SARS-CoV-2 variants. Treatment meaning: some 19 received Ad26.COV2.S at low or high dose, single or two shots; about 5 received placebo; per-sample allocation not given. Day 63 following the first vaccine or placebo injection was when the samples were taken. Profiling relied on immunoSEQ multiplex PCR, and the TCRdb table lists in-frame clones only, not all of them. The sample has roughly 330,000 clones; under 90% are singletons. The sequencing here drew on peripheral blood, taken in a trial of Ad26.COV2.S vaccine versus placebo. These receptors were taken from a person aged 18-65 years who received the Ad26.COV2.S COVID-19 vaccine or a placebo.

A few counts support this clone. The V and J genes are TRBV9 and TRBJ1-5, with a tentative D call TRBD1 (5 bases). Trimming cost V 6 bases and J 3 bases, with 10 bases left between them. CDR1 is SGDLS, CDR2 YYNGEE, per germline. The CDR3 is 13 residues long. CDR3 bases: TGTGCCAGCAATCGGGGGGACAATCAGCCCCAGCATTTT. It specifies CASNRGDNQPQHF.

J is TRBJ2-7 and V is TRBV3-1 (or the pseudogene TRBV3-2); tentatively, D is TRBD1 (6 bases). Trimming stripped 4 bases from V and 3 bases from J, with 16 bases between. The CDR3 has 15 residues. Germline CDR1 and CDR2: LGHDT and YNNKEL (reference sequence). The CDR3 nucleotides are TGTGCCAGCAGCCCCGGACAGAACCCCATCTACGAGCAGTACGTC. It specifies CASSPGQNPIYEQYV.

The rearrangement links TRBV4-1 to TRBJ2-7, with D perhaps TRBD2 (6 bases). This CDR3 has 15 amino acids. Per germline, CDR1 MGHRA and CDR2 YSYEKL. V lost 0 bases and J 2 bases, leaving 11 bases between the germline ends. The CDR3 loop reads CASSQDYGGPYEQYF. As DNA, the CDR3 is TGCGCCAGCAGCCAAGATTACGGGGGACCCTACGAGCAGTACTTC.

The rearrangement links TRBV19 to TRBJ2-1; TRBD2 matches 11 bases. The CDR3 spans 13 residues. The V segment lost 4 bases and the J segment 9 bases; nucleotides outside the gene matches: 2. CDR1 LNHDA and CDR2 SQIVND come from the germline V gene (reference sequence). CDR3 in amino acids: CASSTTSGSEQFF. DNA for the CDR3: TGTGCCAGTAGTACCACTAGCGGGAGTGAGCAGTTCTTC.

This chain joins TRBV12-3 or TRBV12-4 and TRBJ2-5, with a weak D call TRBD1 (6 bases). The V end was cut by 8 bases, the J end by 5 bases, with 15 bases between. This CDR3 is built from 13 residues. The CDR3 sequence is CASARWGRETQYF. Written as DNA, the CDR3 is TGTGCCAGCGCACGATGGGGGCGCGAGACCCAGTACTTC.

The chain couples TRBV7-2 to TRBJ2-5, with 7 bases matching TRBD2. In germline, CDR1 is SGHTA, CDR2 FQGNSA. V gave up 5 bases and J gave up 2 bases; unmatched junction bases: 14. The CDR3 contains 17 residues. The CDR3 loop is CASSPGMGAGSQETQYF. DNA for the CDR3: TGTGCCAGCAGCCCGGGGATGGGAGCGGGGTCTCAAGAGACCCAGTACTTC.

This rearrangement joins TRBV6-1 to TRBJ1-5; 10 bases align to TRBD1. V lost 4 bases to trimming and J lost 6 bases; unmatched junction nucleotides: 9. Germline lookup yields CDR1 MNHNS and CDR2 SASEGT. This CDR3 contains 16 residues. The CDR3 sequence is CASSVGGQGSGQPQHF. In DNA, the CDR3 is TGTGCCAGCAGTGTTGGGGGACAGGGGTCAGGTCAGCCCCAGCATTTT.

The chain combines TRBV2 with TRBJ1-6; tentatively, D is TRBD1 (5 bases). V was trimmed by 3 bases and J by 7 bases, leaving 13 bases between them. Germline V gene sequence: CDR1 SNHLY, CDR2 FYNNEI. There are 15 residues in the CDR3. CDR3 loop: CASSDWQGQNSPLHF. CDR3 DNA: TGTGCCAGCAGTGATTGGCAGGGTCAAAATTCACCCCTCCACTTT.